The clone carrying this T cell receptor (beta chain) was detected only once. The antigen remains undetermined. Running of the v3.0 immunoSEQ assay took place at survey level. The data were produced by immunoSEQ multiplex PCR, yet TCRdb's version contains in-frame clones alone and is incomplete. The data contain about 28,000 clones, 70% to 90% of them seen just once; the ten biggest clones take up about 8.2%. These data come from a study of long-term antiretroviral therapy in people with HIV. General observations from the study: Investigators report no available data on ART adherence, viral resistance or therapy changes.

The V and J ends lost 4 bases and 7 bases respectively, with 14 bases between them. CDR1 is SGHDT and CDR2 is YYEEEE in the germline V gene. This CDR3 contains 14 residues. No donor had fewer than one pre-ART PBMC sample or fewer than two post-ART PBMC samples. Treatment locations for all participants with HIV were in the United States. Going into DNA extraction, samples held about 0.95-10 million cryopreserved PBMC. The origin of this receptor is a middle-aged man with HIV. This material consisted of unsorted PBMCs, taken 3 years after starting antiretroviral therapy. The rearrangement uses TRBV5-6 and TRBJ2-2; D gene ambiguous. This CDR3 reads CASSPRNVGGELFF. In DNA form, the CDR3 reads TGTGCCAGCAGCCCCAGGAATGTGGGCGGGGAGCTGTTTTTT.